One and the same sample provided the 5 T cell receptor beta chains below, sequenced in a study of blood T cell repertoires in COVID-19. Repertoires were generated with immunoSEQ multiplex PCR, while TCRdb's copy carries only in-frame clones and drops some. This table holds about 310,000 clones, roughly 89% found once. Material for sequencing was PBMCs or T cells enriched from blood (not recorded which). The receptor source for this set is a woman aged 18-29 years who had recovered from COVID-19.

This clone has only a few counts. This chain links TRBV7-7 with TRBJ2-7; D uncertain. Germline CDR1 reads SSHAT; CDR2 reads FNYEAQ (reference sequence). The CDR3 is 14 residues long. Trimming pared 8 bases from V and 0 bases from J, leaving 14 bases between. In nucleotides, the CDR3 is TGTGCCAGCGGAGCAGACCCGCGCTCCTACGAGCAGTACTTC. It yields the protein CASGADPRSYEQYF. The full variable domain, with the rest looked up from reference TRBV7-7 and TRBJ2-7, is GAGVSQSPRYKVTKRGQDVTLRCDPISSHATLYWYQQALGQGPEFLTYFNYEAQPDKSGLPSDRFSAERPEGSISTLTIQRTEQRDSAMYRCASGADPRSYEQYFGPGTRLTVT.

V and J are TRBV5-8 and TRBJ1-3; 12 bases are shared with TRBD1. This CDR3 is 17 amino acids long. Trimming took 0 bases from V and 4 from J; bases not matched to a gene: 5. Germline assignment: CDR1 SGHTS and CDR2 YDEGEE. CDR3 in DNA: TGTGCCAGCAGCTTGGGGGACAGGGGGCCCTCCGGAAACACCATATATTTT. It translates to CASSLGDRGPSGNTIYF.

This clone occurred a few times. Other nucleotide sequences from this sample produce the same CDR3. The chain employs TRBV7-3 and TRBJ2-7, with 7 bases lining up with TRBD1. Germline-derived CDR1 and CDR2 are SGHTA and FQGTGA. J gave up 0 bases and V 5 bases, and 4 bases lay outside the gene matches. There are 14 residues in the CDR3. CDR3 in DNA: TGTGCCAGCAGCCCACGGGACAGCTCCTACGAGCAGTACTTC. Residues: CASSPRDSSYEQYF.

The CDR3 region is CASYTTLQAPEKLFF. CDR3 bases: TGTGCCAGCTATACCACGCTCCAGGCTCCCGAAAAACTGTTTTTT. The V call is TRBV27, the J call TRBJ1-4, with no clear D. V lost 8 bases, J lost 8 bases, and 21 bases lay in between. The CDR3 is made up of 15 amino acids. From germline, CDR1 is MNHEY and CDR2 SMNVEV (reference sequence).

This clone appeared a single time. The chain recombines TRBV3-1 (or the pseudogene TRBV3-2) with TRBJ1-5; possible D gene TRBD1, 6 bases. V was trimmed by 4 bases and J by 5 bases, leaving 12 bases between them. This CDR3 region has 14 residues. Germline V gene lookup returns CDR1 LGHDT and CDR2 YNNKEL (reference sequence). CDR3 coding DNA: TGTGCCAGCAGCCCGGACAGAGGGGATCAGCCCCAGCATTTT. It yields the protein CASSPDRGDQPQHF.